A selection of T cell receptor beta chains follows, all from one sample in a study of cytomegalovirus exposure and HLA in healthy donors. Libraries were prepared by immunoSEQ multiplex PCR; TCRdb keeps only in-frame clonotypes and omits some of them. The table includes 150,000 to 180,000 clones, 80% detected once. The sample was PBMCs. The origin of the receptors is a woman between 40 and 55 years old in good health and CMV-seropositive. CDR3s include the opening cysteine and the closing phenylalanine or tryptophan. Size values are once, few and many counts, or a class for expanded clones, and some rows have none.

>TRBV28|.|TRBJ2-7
CASSFRLTLSYEQYF
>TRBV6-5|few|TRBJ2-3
CASSYQGQTTDTQYF
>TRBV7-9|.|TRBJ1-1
CASSLRDSPLLAFF
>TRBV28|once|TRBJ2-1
CASSHKGRSYNEQFF
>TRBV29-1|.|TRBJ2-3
CSVEGLQGAGDTQYF
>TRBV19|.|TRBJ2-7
CASSPRDRKTYEQYF
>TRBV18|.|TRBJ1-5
CASSPGTDSNQPQHF
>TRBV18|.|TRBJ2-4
CASSPPGGRLGKNIQYF
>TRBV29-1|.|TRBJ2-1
CSVDKGVAGPNEQFF
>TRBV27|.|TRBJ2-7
CASSFREGRNEQYF
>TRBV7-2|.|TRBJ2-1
CASRLGQAGGYEQFF
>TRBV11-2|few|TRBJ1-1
CASSFGGVNTEAFF
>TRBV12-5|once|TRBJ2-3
CASRRQGGTDTQYF
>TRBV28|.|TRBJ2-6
CASSLPGVGLGANVLTF
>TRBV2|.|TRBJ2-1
CASIERVAGVSEQFF
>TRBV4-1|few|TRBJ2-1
CASSQEYGGANEQFF
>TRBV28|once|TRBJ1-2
CASAPESYGYTF
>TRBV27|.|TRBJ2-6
CASRMTGGHPGANVLTF
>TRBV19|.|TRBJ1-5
CASSIGASNQPQHF
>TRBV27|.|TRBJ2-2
CASSLPPGTGDTGELFF
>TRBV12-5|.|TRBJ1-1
CASAWTGPTEAFF
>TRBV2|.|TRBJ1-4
CASSRTSIATNEKLFF
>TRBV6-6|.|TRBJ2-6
CASRGATGAGANVLTF
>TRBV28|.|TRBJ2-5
CASRRGQGGGKETQYF
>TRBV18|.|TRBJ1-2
CASSPGQALGYTF
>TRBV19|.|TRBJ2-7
CASSIRGAHLGGYEQYF
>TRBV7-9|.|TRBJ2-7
CASSLNYEQYF
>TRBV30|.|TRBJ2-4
CAWSVIRPNLAGAAKNIQYF
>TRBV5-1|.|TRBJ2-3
CASSFPRTGSTDTQYF
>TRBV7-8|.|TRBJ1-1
CASSVGTNTEAFF
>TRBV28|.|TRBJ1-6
CASSLGTGGRSPLHF
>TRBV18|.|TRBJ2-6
CASSPSTGGAGANVLTF
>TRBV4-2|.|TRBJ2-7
CASSPGVSYEQYF
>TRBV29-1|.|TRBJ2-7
CSVDGDRGRYEQYF
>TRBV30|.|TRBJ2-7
CAWSAGTYEQYF
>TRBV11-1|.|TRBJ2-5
CASSLGGQRWETQYF
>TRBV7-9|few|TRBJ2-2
CASSLASSAGELFF
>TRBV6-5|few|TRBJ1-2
CASSYDRAFYGYTF
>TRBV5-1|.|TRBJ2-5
CASSFFPRGAGQETQYF
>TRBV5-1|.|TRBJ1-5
CASSLWQDYSNQPQHF
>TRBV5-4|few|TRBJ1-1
CASSSVGQGGSAFF
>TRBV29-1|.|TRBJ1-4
CSVDGGINEKLFF
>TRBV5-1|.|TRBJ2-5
CASSISGNVETQYF
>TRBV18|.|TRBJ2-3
CASSPTTRNTDTQYF
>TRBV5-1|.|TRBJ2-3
CASSTLAGEITDTQYF
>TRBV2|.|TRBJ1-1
CASTVSLNNEAFF
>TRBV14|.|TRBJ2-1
CASSQVSSGTSEQFF
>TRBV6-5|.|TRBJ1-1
CASSSNDRGGTEAFF
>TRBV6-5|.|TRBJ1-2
CASRVTFTGGNGYTF